This record concerns one T cell receptor (beta chain) sequence. Assay: immunoSEQ multiplex PCR; the TCRdb copy retains only in-frame clones and omits some. The sample records 65,000 to 80,000 clones, over 65% being singletons. These data are taken from a study of OX40 agonist ivuxolimab in advanced cancers. This CDR3 is built from 14 residues. V lost 7 bases and J lost 2, with 18 bases in between. Per the germline V gene, CDR1 is SQVTM and CDR2 is ANQGSEA. This TCR derives from an adult with an advanced solid tumor such as melanoma, head and neck, liver or kidney cancer. This sample comprised CD4+ or CD8+ T cells sorted from blood, obtained in a trial of the OX40 agonist ivuxolimab. The rearrangement links TRBV29-1 to TRBJ2-7; tentatively, D is TRBD1 (6 bases). CDR3: CSAIGRGRTYEQYF. CDR3 DNA: TGCAGCGCTATCGGCAGGGGTAGGACCTACGAGCAGTACTTC.